This T cell receptor (beta chain) stems from a study of T cell repertoires in cytomegalovirus infection. In the study overall: In public TCR beta signatures, there were indications of both CMV infection and matching HLA type. General observations from the study: Within the response measured ex vivo, HLA-C-restricted CMV-specific TCR beta clonotypes were dominant. Public TCR beta family frequency separated CMV-and-HLA carriers, including in an independent cohort.

The CDR3 is 18 amino acids. Germline V gives CDR1 MNHEY, CDR2 SMNVEV (reference sequence). V dropped 6 bases and J dropped 2; count of bases not matched to a gene: 16. TCRdb ran MiXCR on the reads and lists one entry per CDR3 protein. The repertoire includes more than 350,000 distinct CDR3 sequences, under 40% of them detected once, and roughly an eighth sits in the top ten. Worth noting for this clonotype: The antigen remains undetermined.

The V and J genes are TRBV27 and TRBJ1-5; 7 bases are shared with TRBD1. The material sequenced was PBMCs. The receptor comes from a human donor in good health (CMV status not recorded). Some clones in this sample may be carry-over from other donors' samples. The CDR3 DNA reads as TGTGCCAGCAGCCTCCGGGGCAGGGGGGGATTAGGCAATCAGCCCCAGCATTTT. Translated: CASSLRGRGGLGNQPQHF.